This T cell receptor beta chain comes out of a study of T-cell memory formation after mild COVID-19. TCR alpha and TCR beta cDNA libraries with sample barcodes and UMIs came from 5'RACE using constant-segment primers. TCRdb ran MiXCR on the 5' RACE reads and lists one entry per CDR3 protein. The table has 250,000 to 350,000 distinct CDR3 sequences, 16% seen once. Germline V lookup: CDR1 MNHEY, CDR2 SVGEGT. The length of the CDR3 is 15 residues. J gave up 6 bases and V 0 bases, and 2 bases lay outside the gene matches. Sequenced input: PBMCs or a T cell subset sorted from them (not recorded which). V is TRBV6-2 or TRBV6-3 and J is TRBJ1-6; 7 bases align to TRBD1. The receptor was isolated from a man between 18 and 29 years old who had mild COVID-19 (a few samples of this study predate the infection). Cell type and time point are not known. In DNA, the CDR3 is TGTGCCAGCAGTTACTCGGGACAGCCTAATTCACCCCTCCACTTT. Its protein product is CASSYSGQPNSPLHF.